These 32 T cell receptor beta chains originate from one sample sequenced in a study of identical twins. TCRdb processed the 5' RACE reads anew with MiXCR; each CDR3 protein has one entry. The sample has about 690,000 distinct CDR3 sequences; 6.1% are singletons. Sequencing was carried out using naive T cells sorted from blood. The source is a man in his late teens or twenties in good health.

There are many counts of this clonotype. The V gene is TRBV10-3, the J gene TRBJ2-7, with 9 bases aligning to TRBD2. This CDR3 region has 15 residues. The trim removed 2 bases at V and 7 bases at J, leaving 9 bases unmatched. CDR1 and CDR2 from the germline V gene are ENHRY and SYGVKD. The CDR3 reads CAISEGLAGAFEQYV. DNA of the CDR3: TGTGCCATCAGTGAGGGTTTAGCGGGAGCCTTTGAGCAGTACGTC.

This clonotype was detected a few times. J is TRBJ2-5 and V is TRBV6-2 or TRBV6-3, with 14 bases fitting TRBD2. CDR3 length: 17 amino acids. Germline lookup yields CDR1 MNHEY and CDR2 SVGEGT. The V segment lost 6 bases and the J segment 3 bases; nucleotides outside the gene matches: 9. The CDR3 spells CASSHRGLAGEEETQYF. Written as DNA, the CDR3 is TGTGCCAGCAGCCATAGGGGACTAGCGGGAGAGGAAGAGACCCAGTACTTC.

This rearrangement joins TRBV14 to TRBJ2-2; D gene uncertain. The CDR3 is 14 residues long. The germline V and J ends were trimmed by 3 bases and 5 bases, with 10 bases remaining between them. Germline-derived CDR1 and CDR2 are SGHDN and FVKESK. CDR3 protein: CASSHRLHTGELFF. CDR3 coding DNA: TGTGCCAGCAGCCACCGACTTCATACCGGGGAGCTGTTTTTT.

This clonotype has a count of ten or more. The rearrangement joins TRBV27 to TRBJ2-1, with 9 nucleotides matching TRBD2. The CDR3 is 16 amino acids. Trimming at V came to 2 bases and at J to 0 bases, leaving 2 bases not matched to a gene. CDR1 MNHEY and CDR2 SMNVEV come from the germline V gene (reference sequence). The CDR3 spells CASSLKAGGSYNEQFF. Written as DNA, the CDR3 is TGTGCCAGCAGTTTAAAAGCGGGGGGCTCCTACAATGAGCAGTTCTTC.

At least ten counts were recorded for this clonotype. The chain combines TRBV20-1 with TRBJ2-7; TRBD1 matches at 9 bases. Trimming cost V 6 bases and J 2 bases; bases outside gene matches: 8. Germline lookup yields CDR1 DFQATT and CDR2 SNEGSKA (reference sequence). The CDR3 length is 14 residues. The CDR3 region has the DNA TGCAGTGCACTAAACAGGGGGCGTACCTACGAGCAGTACTTC. Translation: CSALNRGRTYEQYF.

This clonotype was observed at least ten times. At one of its ends the junction is not consistent with the germline gene, which may arise from a read error. The chain joins TRBV9 to TRBJ1-2; D is undetermined. Germline CDR1 SGDLS, CDR2 YYNGEE. This CDR3 is 8 amino acids long. CDR3 sequence reads: CASSVGDF. CDR3 coding DNA: TGTGCCAGCAGCGTAGGGGACTTC.

This clonotype was counted a few times. The chain uses TRBV12-3 or TRBV12-4 and TRBJ2-7, with 9 nucleotides matching TRBD2. This CDR3 has 14 amino acids. J lost 3 bases, V lost 6 bases, and 6 bases had no gene match. The DNA for the CDR3 is TGTGCCAGCAGAGCGGGGGGAGGCCTCTACGAGCAGTACTTC. Translation: CASRAGGGLYEQYF.

This clonotype was observed many times. The chain uses TRBV27 and TRBJ2-2, with no clear D. Trimming took off 1 base at V and 1 base at J, with 4 bases between the two ends. This CDR3 is 14 amino acids long. Germline V gives CDR1 MNHEY, CDR2 SMNVEV (reference sequence). The CDR3 reads CASSLYRNTGELFF. The CDR3 DNA reads as TGTGCCAGCAGTTTATACAGGAACACCGGGGAGCTGTTTTTT.

This clonotype was seen once. The chain combines TRBV2 with TRBJ2-1; no clear D gene. The CDR3 runs to 14 residues. The V gene lost 5 bases and the J gene lost 13 bases, with 21 bases spanning the gap. Germline V lookup: CDR1 SNHLY, CDR2 FYNNEI. The DNA for the CDR3 is TGTGCCAGCAGTACGGTAGCTAGAGATTGGGGACAGTTCTTC. This translates into CASSTVARDWGQFF. Variable domain in full (rest from reference TRBV2 and TRBJ2-1): EPEVTQTPSHQVTQMGQEVILRCVPISNHLYFYWYRQILGQKVEFLVSFYNNEISEKSEIFDDQFSVERPDGSNFTLKIRSTKLEDSAMYFCASSTVARDWGQFFGPGTRLTVL.

In regard to this clonotype: Given a much more abundant clone one base away, this may be a read error. This chain connects TRBV25-1 to TRBJ2-5; D ambiguous. CDR3 length equals 10 residues. With 5 bases removed from V and 7 bases from J, the gap between germline ends came to 5 bases. Germline CDR1 reads MGHDK; CDR2 reads SYGVNS. CDR3 sequence reads: CASSSGTQYF. For the CDR3, the DNA is TGTGCCAGCAGTAGTGGGACCCAGTACTTC.

This clonotype was seen repeatedly, ten times or more. V usage is TRBV5-1 and J usage is TRBJ1-6, with D tentatively TRBD1 (6 bases). The CDR3 extends over 19 amino acids. Per germline, CDR1 SGHRS and CDR2 YFSETQ. V was clipped by 1 base and J by 7 bases, with 24 bases between them. The DNA for the CDR3 is TGCGCCAGCAGCTTGAATTTCAGGGGACTAAACCTTAACAATTCACCCCTCCACTTT. This translates into CASSLNFRGLNLNNSPLHF.

This clonotype was detected many times. The chain couples TRBV28 to TRBJ2-7, with 9 bases matching TRBD1. CDR1 and CDR2 (germline): MDHEN, SYDVKM. The V gene end was trimmed by 2 bases and the J gene end by 6 bases; junction bases not matched to a gene: 8. This CDR3 is 15 amino acids long. The CDR3 reads CASSLGDRERIEQYF. CDR3 nucleotide sequence: TGTGCCAGCAGTTTAGGGGACAGGGAACGGATCGAGCAGTACTTC.

V gene TRBV3-1 combines with J gene TRBJ1-5; 10 positions match TRBD1. V lost 4 bases and J lost 9; bases outside the gene matches: 9. Germline CDR1 is LGHDT and CDR2 is YNNKEL (reference sequence). There are 15 residues in the CDR3. CDR3 coding DNA: TGTGCCAGCAGCCCTGGACAGGGGGGTCCCGGGCCCCAGCATTTT. As protein: CASSPGQGGPGPQHF.

This clonotype was counted at least ten times. This chain joins TRBV20-1 and TRBJ1-1, with 8 bases fitting TRBD1. Looked up from germline, CDR1 is DFQATT and CDR2 is SNEGSKA (reference sequence). The CDR3 length is 12 residues. The junction had 4 bases not matched to a gene; V was cut back by 0 bases and J by 10 bases. The CDR3 DNA is TGCAGTGCTAGAGACAGGGGGCATGGAGCTTTCTTT. It codes for CSARDRGHGAFF.

The V gene is TRBV7-2, the J gene TRBJ1-1; TRBD1 matches 9 bases. CDR3 size: 15 residues. From germline, CDR1 is SGHTA and CDR2 FQGNSA. Losses at the gene ends were 2 bases for V and 5 bases for J; bases not matched to a gene: 6. As DNA, the CDR3 is TGTGCCAGCAGCTTAAAACAGGGGGCGTGGACTGAAGCTTTCTTT. It specifies CASSLKQGAWTEAFF.

Only a few counts were recorded for this clonotype. This chain connects TRBV13 to TRBJ2-7; 10 bases line up with TRBD2. Germline CDR1 reads PRHDT; CDR2 reads FYEKMQ (reference sequence). The trim removed 0 bases at V and 5 bases at J, leaving 10 bases unmatched. This CDR3 spans 17 amino acids. Here the CDR3 reads CASSLGTSGTARHEQYF. CDR3 DNA: TGTGCCAGCAGCTTAGGTACTAGCGGGACTGCCCGGCACGAGCAGTACTTC.

V usage is TRBV12-3 or TRBV12-4 and J usage is TRBJ1-1, with D uncertain. Trimming took off 1 base at V and 4 bases at J, with 10 bases between the two ends. CDR3 length: 14 residues. CDR3 region: CASSLGKQRTEAFF. DNA of the CDR3: TGTGCCAGCAGTTTAGGGAAACAGCGCACTGAAGCTTTCTTT.

The V call is TRBV11-2, the J call TRBJ1-2; no clear D gene. The V and J ends lost 0 bases and 10 bases respectively, with 15 bases between them. Germline loops: CDR1 SGHAT, CDR2 FQNNGV. This CDR3 is 14 amino acids long. The CDR3, as DNA: TGTGCCAGCAGCTTAGAAGTAGTCGGTTCTTCCTACACCTTC. It codes for CASSLEVVGSSYTF.

This clonotype came up many times. The chain is built from TRBV5-5 and TRBJ2-1; TRBD1 is a possible D gene (6 bases). The V gene's germline CDR1 is SGHKS and CDR2 YYEKEE (reference sequence). The ends were cut back, 3 bases at V and 3 bases at J, with 10 bases in the middle. The CDR3 extends over 14 amino acids. Here the CDR3 DNA reads TGTGCCAGCAGCTCCCCCAGGGGCTACAATGAGCAGTTCTTC. This encodes CASSSPRGYNEQFF. Drawing the rest from reference TRBV5-5 and TRBJ2-1, the complete variable domain is DAGVTQSPTHLIKTRGQQVTLRCSPISGHKSVSWYQQVLGQGPQFIFQYYEKEERGRGNFPDRFSARQFPNYSSELNVNALLLGDSALYLCASSSPRGYNEQFFGPGTRLTVL.

This clonotype was seen more than once but under ten times. This rearrangement joins TRBV12-3 or TRBV12-4 to TRBJ1-4; D unclear. V shed 5 bases and J shed 7 bases, with 8 bases lying between them. CDR3 size: 12 residues. The CDR3 DNA sequence: TGTGCCAGCAGTACTGCCATTGAAAAACTGTTTTTT. It codes for CASSTAIEKLFF.

This clonotype was observed a handful of times. The V gene is TRBV30, the J gene TRBJ2-3; 8 positions match TRBD2. This CDR3 comprises 14 residues. V trimming: 0 bases; J trimming: 2 bases; junction bases outside the gene matches: 1. The germline V gene has CDR1 GTSNPN and CDR2 SVGIG (reference sequence). As DNA, the CDR3 is TGTGCCTGGAGTGTACTAGCGGACACAGATACGCAGTATTTT. Its translation is CAWSVLADTDTQYF.

This clonotype appeared many times. The junction shows a germline mismatch at one end, possibly a read error. V usage is TRBV4-1 and J usage is TRBJ2-1; D unclear. This CDR3 contains 17 residues. Germline V gene data show CDR1 as MGHRA and CDR2 as YSYEKL. This CDR3 is CASSRSSSSWIYDEQFF. The CDR3 DNA reads as TGCGCCAGCAGCCGCTCATCAAGTAGCTGGATCTACGATGAGCAGTTCTTC.

This clonotype was recorded at least ten times. V and J are TRBV5-1 and TRBJ1-1; the match to TRBD1 covers 7 bases. The CDR3 is made up of 13 amino acids. Losses at the gene ends were 4 bases for V and 0 bases for J; bases not matched to a gene: 0. CDR1 and CDR2 from the germline V gene are SGHRS and YFSETQ. The CDR3 DNA reads TGCGCCAGCAGCGGGACAGTGAACACTGAAGCTTTCTTT. This encodes CASSGTVNTEAFF.

In this sample, this clonotype turned up many times. The chain uses TRBV7-8 and TRBJ1-2; weak D call: TRBD1 (5 bases). Trimming cost V 1 base and J 8 bases, with 11 bases left between them. In germline, CDR1 is SGHVS, CDR2 FQNEAQ. This CDR3 has 13 amino acids. Here the CDR3 DNA reads TGTGCCAGCAGCTTAGTCTCGGGGGACGGCTACACCTTC. This sequence encodes CASSLVSGDGYTF. Variable domain in full (rest from reference TRBV7-8 and TRBJ1-2): GAGVSQSPRYKVAKRGQDVALRCDPISGHVSLFWYQQALGQGPEFLTYFQNEAQLDKSGLPSDRFFAERPEGSVSTLKIQRTQQEDSAVYLCASSLVSGDGYTFGSGTRLTVV.

This clonotype was seen ten or more times. The rearrangement links TRBV9 to TRBJ1-5, with a tentative D call TRBD1 (5 bases). The germline V gene has CDR1 SGDLS and CDR2 YYNGEE. The V gene lost 3 bases and the J gene lost 3 bases, with 10 bases spanning the gap. This CDR3 contains 14 residues. The CDR3 DNA is TGTGCCAGCAGCGCAGACAGCCTCAATCAGCCCCAGCATTTT. Translation: CASSADSLNQPQHF.

This clonotype came up many times. The chain links TRBV5-1 to TRBJ2-1, with 12 bases that match TRBD1. V was clipped by 4 bases and J by 4 bases; unmatched bases: 6. Germline V gives CDR1 SGHRS, CDR2 YFSETQ. The CDR3 covers 16 residues. The CDR3 DNA sequence: TGCGCCAGCAGCGGGACAGGGGGCGGAACGTACAATGAGCAGTTCTTC. It yields the protein CASSGTGGGTYNEQFF.

V usage is TRBV5-1 and J usage is TRBJ2-3; tentative D call: TRBD2 (6 bases). The germline gives CDR1 SGHRS, CDR2 YFSETQ. This CDR3 comprises 19 residues. With 4 bases removed from V and 5 bases from J, the gap between germline ends came to 29 bases. CDR3 loop: CASSPPGPSEDRGGDTQYF. The CDR3 region has the DNA TGCGCCAGCAGCCCTCCCGGACCGTCGGAGGATAGGGGAGGAGATACGCAGTATTTT.

This clonotype came up a few times. CDR3 residues: CASSRDRDTQYF. Here the CDR3 DNA reads TGTGCCAGCAGCCGCGACAGAGATACGCAGTATTTT. The rearrangement links TRBV11-3 to TRBJ2-3; perhaps TRBD1 as D (5 bases). The CDR3 spans 12 residues. From germline, CDR1 is SGHNT and CDR2 YENEEA. The V gene lost 5 bases and the J gene lost 5 bases, with 8 bases spanning the gap.

The chain links TRBV9 to TRBJ1-2, with D tentatively TRBD1 (6 bases). Trimming cost V 3 bases and J 2 bases, with 17 bases left between them. This CDR3 spans 16 amino acids. Germline-derived CDR1 and CDR2 are SGDLS and YYNGEE. This CDR3 is CASSAQQGPKNYGYTF. The CDR3 region has the DNA TGTGCCAGCAGCGCTCAACAGGGACCTAAAAACTATGGCTACACCTTC.

This clonotype has ten or more counts. The germline gene is not matched at one end of the junction; a read error may be the cause. This chain links TRBV15 with TRBJ2-1; TRBD2 matches 10 bases. CDR3 length: 14 residues. CDR1 and CDR2 (germline): LNHNV, YYDKDF (reference sequence). For the CDR3, the DNA is TGTGCCACAAGCAGCGGGAGGGGGGACAATGAGCAGTTCTTC. The encoded protein is CATSSGRGDNEQFF.

This clonotype came up a few times. The V gene is TRBV12-3 or TRBV12-4, the J gene TRBJ1-4; 10 bases align to TRBD1. This CDR3 is built from 17 residues. V was pared by 4 bases and J by 1 base, with 6 bases of the junction left unmatched. CDR3 in amino acids: CASSSDRGQRTNEKLFF. The DNA for the CDR3 is TGTGCCAGCAGTTCAGACAGGGGGCAGCGAACTAATGAAAAACTGTTTTTT.

This clonotype occurred a few times. The chain is built from TRBV19 and TRBJ2-2; D is unclear. This CDR3 is 13 amino acids long. V gave up 8 bases and J gave up 0 bases, with 7 bases separating them. From germline, CDR1 is LNHDA and CDR2 SQIVND (reference sequence). CDR3 sequence reads: CASRYPNTGELFF. The CDR3 nucleotides are TGTGCCAGTCGCTACCCGAACACCGGGGAGCTGTTTTTT.